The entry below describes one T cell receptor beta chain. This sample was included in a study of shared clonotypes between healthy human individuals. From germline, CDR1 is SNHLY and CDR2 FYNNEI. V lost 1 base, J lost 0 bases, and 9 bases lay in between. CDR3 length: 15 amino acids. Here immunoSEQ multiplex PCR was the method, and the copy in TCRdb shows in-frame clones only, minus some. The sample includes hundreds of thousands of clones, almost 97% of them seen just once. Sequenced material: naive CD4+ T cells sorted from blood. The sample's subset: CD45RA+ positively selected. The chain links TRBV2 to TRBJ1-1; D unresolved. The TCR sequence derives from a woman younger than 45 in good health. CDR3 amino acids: CASSEGWLMNTEAFF. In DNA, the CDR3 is TGTGCCAGCAGTGAAGGGTGGCTAATGAACACTGAAGCTTTCTTT.